The clone carrying this T cell receptor beta chain was recorded many times. Antigen: not known. These data come from a study of breast tumors, draining lymph nodes, adjacent tissues. The lymph nodes were axillary draining lymph nodes from breast cancer patients. Study results and limitations: Compared with basal-like, luminal-like tumors shared significantly more repertoire with nontumor tissue. The lymph node origin of tumor T cells was framed as consistent with a hypothesis, not demonstrated. Tumors had less TCR diversity than lymph nodes, more than nontumor tissue. Findings are consistent with lymph node origin and intratumoral expansion of most tumor T cells.

One entry per CDR3 protein results from TCRdb running MiXCR on the multiplex PCR reads. Among 150,000 to 200,000 distinct CDR3 sequences, around a third were seen once, and the ten largest hold about 4%. V was pared by 2 bases and J by 3 bases, with 4 bases of the junction left unmatched. The CDR3 consists of 14 residues. V gene TRBV12-3 or TRBV12-4 combines with J gene TRBJ2-7; 7 nucleotides agree with TRBD2. This sequence was found in a female donor with breast cancer. Some clones in this sample may be carry-over from other donors' samples. Sequenced input: axillary lymph node tissue. The DNA of the CDR3 is TGTGCCAGCAGTTTATTCCCTAGCGGCTACGAGCAGTACTTC. Its translation is CASSLFPSGYEQYF.